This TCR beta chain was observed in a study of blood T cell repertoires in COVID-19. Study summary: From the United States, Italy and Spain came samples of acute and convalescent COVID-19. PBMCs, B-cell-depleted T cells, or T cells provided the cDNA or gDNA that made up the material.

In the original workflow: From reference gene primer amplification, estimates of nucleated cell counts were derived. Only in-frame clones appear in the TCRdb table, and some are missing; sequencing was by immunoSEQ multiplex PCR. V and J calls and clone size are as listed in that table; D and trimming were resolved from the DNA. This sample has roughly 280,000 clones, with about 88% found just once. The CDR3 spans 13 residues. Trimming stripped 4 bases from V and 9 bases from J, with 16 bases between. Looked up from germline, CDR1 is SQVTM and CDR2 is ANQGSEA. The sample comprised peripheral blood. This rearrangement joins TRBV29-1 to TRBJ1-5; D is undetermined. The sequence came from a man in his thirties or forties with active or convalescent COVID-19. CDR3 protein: CSVGRTVRGPQHF. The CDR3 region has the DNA TGCAGCGTTGGAAGGACGGTACGGGGGCCCCAGCATTTT.